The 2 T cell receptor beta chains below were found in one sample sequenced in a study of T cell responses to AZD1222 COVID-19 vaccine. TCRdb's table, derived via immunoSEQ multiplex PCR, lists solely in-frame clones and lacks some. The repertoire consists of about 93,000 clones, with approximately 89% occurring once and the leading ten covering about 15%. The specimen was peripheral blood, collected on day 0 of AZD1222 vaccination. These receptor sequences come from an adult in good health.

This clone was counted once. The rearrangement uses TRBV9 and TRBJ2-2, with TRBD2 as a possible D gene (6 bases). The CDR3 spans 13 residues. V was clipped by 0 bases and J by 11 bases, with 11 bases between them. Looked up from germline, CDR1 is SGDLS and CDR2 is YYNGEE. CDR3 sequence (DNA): TGTGCCAGCAGCGTAGTCTTCGGGGGAGAGCTGTTTTTT. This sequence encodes CASSVVFGGELFF.

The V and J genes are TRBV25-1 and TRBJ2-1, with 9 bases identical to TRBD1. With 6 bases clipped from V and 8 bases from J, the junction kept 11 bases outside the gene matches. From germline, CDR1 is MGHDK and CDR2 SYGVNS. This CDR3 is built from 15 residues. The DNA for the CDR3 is TGTGCCAGCAGGACCGGGACAGGGTCGTCGCATGAGCAGTTCTTC. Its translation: CASRTGTGSSHEQFF.